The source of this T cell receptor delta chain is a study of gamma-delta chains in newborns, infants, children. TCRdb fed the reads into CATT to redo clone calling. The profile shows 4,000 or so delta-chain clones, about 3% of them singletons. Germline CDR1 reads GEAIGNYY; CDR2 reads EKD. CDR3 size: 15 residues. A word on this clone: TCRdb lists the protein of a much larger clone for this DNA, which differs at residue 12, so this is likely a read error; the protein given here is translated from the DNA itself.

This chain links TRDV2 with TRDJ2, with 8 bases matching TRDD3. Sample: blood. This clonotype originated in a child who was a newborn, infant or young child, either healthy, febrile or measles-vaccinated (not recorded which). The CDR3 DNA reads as TGTGCCTGTGACACCGTGGGGGATTTGACAGCACACCTCTTCTTT. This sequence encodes CACDTVGDLTAHLFF.